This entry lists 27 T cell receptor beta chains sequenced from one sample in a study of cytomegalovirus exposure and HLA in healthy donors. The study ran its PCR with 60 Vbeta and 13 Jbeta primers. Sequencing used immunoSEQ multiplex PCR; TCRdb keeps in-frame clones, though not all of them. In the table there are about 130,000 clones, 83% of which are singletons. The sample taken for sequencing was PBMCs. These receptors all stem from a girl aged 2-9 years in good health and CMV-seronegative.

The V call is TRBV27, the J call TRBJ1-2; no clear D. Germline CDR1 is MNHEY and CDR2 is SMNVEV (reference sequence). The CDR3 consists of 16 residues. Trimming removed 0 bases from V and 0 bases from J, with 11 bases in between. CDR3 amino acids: CASSLSPYSSNYGYTF. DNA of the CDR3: TGTGCCAGCAGTTTATCCCCGTACTCTTCTAACTATGGCTACACCTTC.

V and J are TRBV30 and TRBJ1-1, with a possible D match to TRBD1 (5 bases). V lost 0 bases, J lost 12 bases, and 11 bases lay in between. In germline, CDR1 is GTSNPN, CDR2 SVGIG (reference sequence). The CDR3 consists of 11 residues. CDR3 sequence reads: CAWSVQDLTFF. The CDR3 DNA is TGTGCCTGGAGTGTACAGGATTTAACTTTCTTT.

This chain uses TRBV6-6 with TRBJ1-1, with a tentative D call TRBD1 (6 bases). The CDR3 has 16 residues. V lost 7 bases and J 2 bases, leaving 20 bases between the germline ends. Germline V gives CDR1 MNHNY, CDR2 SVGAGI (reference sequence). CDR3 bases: TGTGCCAGCACTCACCACTGGGGAGGGGGAAACACTGAAGCTTTCTTT. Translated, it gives CASTHHWGGGNTEAFF.

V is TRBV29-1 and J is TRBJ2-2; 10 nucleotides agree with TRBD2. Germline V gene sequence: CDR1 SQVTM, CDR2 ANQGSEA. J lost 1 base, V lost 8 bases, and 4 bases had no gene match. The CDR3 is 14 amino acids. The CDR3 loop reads CSTRTSGNTGELFF. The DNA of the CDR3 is TGCAGCACTCGGACTAGCGGGAACACCGGGGAGCTGTTTTTT.

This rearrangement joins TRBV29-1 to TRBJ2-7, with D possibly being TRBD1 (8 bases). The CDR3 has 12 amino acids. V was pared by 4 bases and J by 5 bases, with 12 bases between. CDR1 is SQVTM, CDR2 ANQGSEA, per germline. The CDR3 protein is CSVVTGGDEQYF. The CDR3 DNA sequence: TGCAGCGTTGTCACAGGGGGGGACGAGCAGTACTTC.

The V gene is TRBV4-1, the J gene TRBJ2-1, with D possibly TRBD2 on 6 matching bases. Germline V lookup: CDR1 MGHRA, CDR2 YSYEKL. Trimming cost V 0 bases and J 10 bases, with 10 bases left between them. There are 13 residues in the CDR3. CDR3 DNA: TGCGCCAGCAGCCAAGATTTGGGGGGAGAGCAGTTCTTC. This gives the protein CASSQDLGGEQFF.

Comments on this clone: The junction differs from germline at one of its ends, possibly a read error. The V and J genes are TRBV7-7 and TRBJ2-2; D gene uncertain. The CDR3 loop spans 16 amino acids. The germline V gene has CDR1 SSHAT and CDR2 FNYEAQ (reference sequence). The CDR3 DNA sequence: TGTGCTAGCAGCATGTCCGTTCCCGCGAACACCGGGGAGCTGTTTTTT. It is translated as CASSMSVPANTGELFF.

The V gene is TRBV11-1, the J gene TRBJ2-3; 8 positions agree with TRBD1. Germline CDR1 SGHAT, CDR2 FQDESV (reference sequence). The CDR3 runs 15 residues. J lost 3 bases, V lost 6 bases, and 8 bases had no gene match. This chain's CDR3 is CASSAGQGQTDTQYF. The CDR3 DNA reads TGTGCCAGCAGTGCTGGACAGGGTCAAACAGATACGCAGTATTTT.

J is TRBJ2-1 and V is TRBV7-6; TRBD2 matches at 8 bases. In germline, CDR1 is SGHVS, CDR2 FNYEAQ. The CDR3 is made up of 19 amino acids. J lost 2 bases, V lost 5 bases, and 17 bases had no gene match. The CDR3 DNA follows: TGTGCCAGCAGCCCGAGAGCCCGCGGTACTAGCGGTGCCTACAATGAGCAGTTCTTC. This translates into CASSPRARGTSGAYNEQFF. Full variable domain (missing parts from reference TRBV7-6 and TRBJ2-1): GAGVSQSPRYKVTKRGQDVALRCDPISGHVSLYWYRQALGQGPEFLTYFNYEAQQDKSGLPNDRFSAERPEGSISTLTIQRTEQRDSAMYRCASSPRARGTSGAYNEQFFGPGTRLTVL.

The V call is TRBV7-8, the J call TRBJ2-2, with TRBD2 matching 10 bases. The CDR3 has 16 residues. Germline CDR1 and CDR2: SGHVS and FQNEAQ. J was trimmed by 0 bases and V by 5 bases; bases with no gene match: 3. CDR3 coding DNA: TGTGCCAGCAGCACGACTAGCGGGCCGAACACCGGGGAGCTGTTTTTT. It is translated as CASSTTSGPNTGELFF.

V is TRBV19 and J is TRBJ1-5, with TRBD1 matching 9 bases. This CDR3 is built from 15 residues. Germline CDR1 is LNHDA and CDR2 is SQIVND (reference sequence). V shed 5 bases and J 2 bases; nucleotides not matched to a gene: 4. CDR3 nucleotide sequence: TGTGCCAGTAGTGGACAGGGGATCGGCAATCAGCCCCAGCATTTT. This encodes CASSGQGIGNQPQHF.

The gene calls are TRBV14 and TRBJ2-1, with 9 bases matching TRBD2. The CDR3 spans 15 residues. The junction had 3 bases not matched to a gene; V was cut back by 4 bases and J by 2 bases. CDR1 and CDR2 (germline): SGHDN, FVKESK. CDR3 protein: CASSPRLAAYNEQFF. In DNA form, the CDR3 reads TGTGCCAGCAGCCCCCGACTAGCGGCCTACAATGAGCAGTTCTTC.

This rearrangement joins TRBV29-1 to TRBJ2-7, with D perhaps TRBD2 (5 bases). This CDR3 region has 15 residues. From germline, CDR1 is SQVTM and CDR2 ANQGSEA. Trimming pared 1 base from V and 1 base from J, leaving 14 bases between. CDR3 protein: CSVEVGMFESYEQYF. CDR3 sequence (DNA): TGCAGCGTTGAAGTCGGGATGTTTGAGTCCTACGAGCAGTACTTC.

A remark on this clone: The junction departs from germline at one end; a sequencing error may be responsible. As DNA, the CDR3 is TGTGCCAGCAGTACGACCCGGCGGTACTATGGCTGCACCTTC. It yields the protein CASSTTRRYYGCTF. The chain is built from TRBV28 and TRBJ1-2; D remains ambiguous. From germline, CDR1 is MDHEN and CDR2 SYDVKM. The length of the CDR3 is 14 residues.

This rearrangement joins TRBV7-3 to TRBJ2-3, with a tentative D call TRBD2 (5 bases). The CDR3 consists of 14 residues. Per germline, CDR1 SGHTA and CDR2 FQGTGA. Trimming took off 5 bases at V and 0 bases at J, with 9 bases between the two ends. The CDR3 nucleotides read TGTGCCAGCAGCCCAGGACTCAGCACAGATACGCAGTATTTT. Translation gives CASSPGLSTDTQYF. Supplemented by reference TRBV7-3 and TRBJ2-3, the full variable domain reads GAGVSQTPSNKVTEKGKYVELRCDPISGHTALYWYRQSLGQGPEFLIYFQGTGAADDSGLPNDRFFAVRPEGSVSTLKIQRTERGDSAVYLCASSPGLSTDTQYFGPGTRLTVL.

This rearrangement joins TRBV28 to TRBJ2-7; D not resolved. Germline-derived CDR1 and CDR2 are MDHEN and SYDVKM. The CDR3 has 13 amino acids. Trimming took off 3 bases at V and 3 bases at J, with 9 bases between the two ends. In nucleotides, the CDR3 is TGTGCCAGCAGTTTCACAACTAACTACGAGCAGTACTTC. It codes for CASSFTTNYEQYF.

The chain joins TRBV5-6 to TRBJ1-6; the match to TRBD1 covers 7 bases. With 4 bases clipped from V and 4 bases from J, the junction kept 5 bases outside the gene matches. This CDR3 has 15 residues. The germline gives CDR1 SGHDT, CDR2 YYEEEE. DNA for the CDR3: TGTGCCAGCAGCCAAGGGGGCTGGTATAATTCACCCCTCCACTTT. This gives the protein CASSQGGWYNSPLHF. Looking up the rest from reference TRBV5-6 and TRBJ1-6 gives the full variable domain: DAGVTQSPTHLIKTRGQQVTLRCSPKSGHDTVSWYQQALGQGPQFIFQYYEEEERQRGNFPDRFSGHQFPNYSSELNVNALLLGDSALYLCASSQGGWYNSPLHFGNGTRLTVT.

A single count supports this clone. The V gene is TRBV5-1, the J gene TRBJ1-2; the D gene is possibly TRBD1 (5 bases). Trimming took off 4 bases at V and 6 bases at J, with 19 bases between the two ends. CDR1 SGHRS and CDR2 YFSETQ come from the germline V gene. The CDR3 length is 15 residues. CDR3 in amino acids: CASSPGGGVSHGYTF. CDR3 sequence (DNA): TGCGCCAGCAGCCCTGGGGGGGGAGTGTCCCATGGCTACACCTTC.

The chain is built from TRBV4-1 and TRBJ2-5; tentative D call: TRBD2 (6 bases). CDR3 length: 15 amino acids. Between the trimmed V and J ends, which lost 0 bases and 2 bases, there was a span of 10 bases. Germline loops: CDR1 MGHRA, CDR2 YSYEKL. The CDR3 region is CASSQDGGVQETQYF. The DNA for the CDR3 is TGCGCCAGCAGCCAAGACGGGGGAGTACAAGAGACCCAGTACTTC.

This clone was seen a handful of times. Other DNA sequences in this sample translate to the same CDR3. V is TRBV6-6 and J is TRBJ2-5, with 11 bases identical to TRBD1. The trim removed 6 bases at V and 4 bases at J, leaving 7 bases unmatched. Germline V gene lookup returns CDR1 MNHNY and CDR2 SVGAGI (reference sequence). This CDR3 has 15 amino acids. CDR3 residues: CASRPGDRGGETQYF. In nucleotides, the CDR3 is TGTGCCAGCAGGCCGGGGGACAGGGGGGGAGAGACCCAGTACTTC.

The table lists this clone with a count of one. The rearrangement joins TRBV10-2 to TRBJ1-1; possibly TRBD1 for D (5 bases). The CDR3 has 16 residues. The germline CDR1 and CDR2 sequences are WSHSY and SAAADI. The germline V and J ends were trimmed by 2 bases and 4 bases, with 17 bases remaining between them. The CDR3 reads CASSEALGGLGTEAFF. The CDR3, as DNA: TGCGCCAGCAGTGAGGCCTTGGGGGGTCTCGGCACTGAAGCTTTCTTT.

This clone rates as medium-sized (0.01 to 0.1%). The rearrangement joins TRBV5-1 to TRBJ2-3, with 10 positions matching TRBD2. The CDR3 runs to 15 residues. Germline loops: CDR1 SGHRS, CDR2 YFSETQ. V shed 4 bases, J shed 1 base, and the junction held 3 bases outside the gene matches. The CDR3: CASSPGLAGTDTQYF. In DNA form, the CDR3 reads TGCGCCAGCAGCCCTGGACTAGCGGGCACAGATACGCAGTATTTT.

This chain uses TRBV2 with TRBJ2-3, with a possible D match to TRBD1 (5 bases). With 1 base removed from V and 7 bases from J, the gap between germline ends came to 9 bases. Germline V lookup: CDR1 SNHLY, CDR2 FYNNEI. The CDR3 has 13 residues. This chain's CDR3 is CASSEGGINTQYF. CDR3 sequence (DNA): TGTGCCAGCAGTGAAGGGGGCATAAATACGCAGTATTTT.

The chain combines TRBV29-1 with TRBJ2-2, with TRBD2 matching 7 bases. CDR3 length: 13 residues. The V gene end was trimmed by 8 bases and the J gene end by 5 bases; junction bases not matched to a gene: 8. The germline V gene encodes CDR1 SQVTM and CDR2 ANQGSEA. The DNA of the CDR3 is TGCAGCTTCCTAGTCGGGGGGACCGGGGAGCTGTTTTTT. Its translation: CSFLVGGTGELFF.

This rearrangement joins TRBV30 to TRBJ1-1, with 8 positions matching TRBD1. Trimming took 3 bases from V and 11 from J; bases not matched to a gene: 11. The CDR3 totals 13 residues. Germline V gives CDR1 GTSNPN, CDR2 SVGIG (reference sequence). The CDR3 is CAWRGRGDRKAFF. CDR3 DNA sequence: TGTGCCTGGAGGGGAAGGGGGGACAGGAAGGCTTTCTTT.

The CDR3 DNA sequence: TGTGCCAGCAGTTTTGGTGGGGGCATGAACACTGAAGCTTTCTTT. This sequence encodes CASSFGGGMNTEAFF. The chain has TRBV28 and TRBJ1-1, with a tentative D call TRBD1 (6 bases). The CDR3 runs to 15 residues. CDR1 and CDR2 from the germline V gene are MDHEN and SYDVKM. The ends were cut back, 3 bases at V and 0 bases at J, with 11 bases in the middle. The full variable domain, with the rest looked up from reference TRBV28 and TRBJ1-1, is DVKVTQSSRYLVKRTGEKVFLECVQDMDHENMFWYRQDPGLGLRLIYFSYDVKMKEKGDIPEGYSVSREKKERFSLILESASTNQTSMYLCASSFGGGMNTEAFFGQGTRLTVV.

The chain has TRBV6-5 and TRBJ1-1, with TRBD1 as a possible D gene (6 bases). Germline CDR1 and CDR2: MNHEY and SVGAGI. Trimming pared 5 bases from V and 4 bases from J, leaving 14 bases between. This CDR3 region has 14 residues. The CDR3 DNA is TGTGCCAGCAGTGACGCACAGGGTGGCACTGAAGCTTTCTTT. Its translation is CASSDAQGGTEAFF.